This passage covers 27 T cell receptor beta chains from one sample sequenced in a study of prognosis after radiotherapy for stage I lung cancer. Amplification of TCR beta CDR3 from genomic DNA used two-round multiplex PCR. First-round PCR used primers specific to each TRBV and TRBJ gene. TCRdb independently ran MiXCR on the multiplex PCR reads; one entry per CDR3 protein. The sample includes about 31,000 distinct CDR3 sequences, 25% to 35% of them seen just once. The sequenced sample was PBMCs, obtained before or after stereotactic body radiation therapy (not recorded which). All receptors derive from a donor at least 50 years old with non-small cell lung cancer.

This clonotype was observed many times. The chain couples TRBV7-8 to TRBJ2-1, with no clear D. Germline CDR1 and CDR2: SGHVS and FQNEAQ. V was cut by 1 base and J by 5 bases, with 0 bases left in between. The CDR3 sequence is 11 residues long. The CDR3 DNA is TGTGCCAGCAGCTTAGACAATGAGCAGTTCTTC. Residues: CASSLDNEQFF.

As to this clonotype: With a much larger clone just one base away, this may be a read error. The V gene is TRBV7-9, the J gene TRBJ1-4; unclear D gene. Germline assignment: CDR1 SEHNR and CDR2 FQNEAQ (reference sequence). Trimming removed 5 bases from V and 7 bases from J, with 17 bases in between. The CDR3 runs 15 residues. The CDR3 loop reads CASSPRKGSGEKLFF. The CDR3 bases are TGTGCCAGCAGCCCGCGGAAAGGTTCCGGTGAAAAACTGTTTTTT.

The CDR3 region has the DNA TGCAGTGCCCAGACCTTAGCGGGAGGGGTCTTCGGTGAGCAGTTCTTC. This gives the protein CSAQTLAGGVFGEQFF. V and J are TRBV20-1 and TRBJ2-1; 11 bases are a match to TRBD2. Germline CDR1 and CDR2: DFQATT and SNEGSKA (reference sequence). J gave up 9 bases and V 6 bases, and 16 bases lay outside the gene matches. The CDR3 length is 16 residues.

The table lists this clonotype with many counts. V gene TRBV7-8 combines with J gene TRBJ2-1; the match to TRBD2 covers 11 bases. Germline lookup yields CDR1 SGHVS and CDR2 FQNEAQ. The V segment lost 5 bases and the J segment 7 bases; nucleotides outside the gene matches: 10. The CDR3 covers 16 residues. The CDR3 is CASSDTSGSPKNEQFF. The DNA of the CDR3 is TGTGCCAGCAGCGACACTAGCGGGAGCCCAAAAAATGAGCAGTTCTTC.

About this clonotype itself: A much bigger clone sits one base away, suggesting this may be a read error. V is TRBV5-1 and J is TRBJ2-1; unclear D gene. CDR3 length: 14 amino acids. Germline CDR1 reads SGHRS; CDR2 reads YFSETQ. CDR3 in amino acids: CANSLTDRRYEQFF. The DNA for the CDR3 is TGCGCCAACAGCCTGACGGACCGCCGTTATGAGCAGTTCTTC.

This clonotype appeared many times. This chain uses TRBV19 with TRBJ2-7; the match to TRBD1 covers 10 bases. Germline CDR1 reads LNHDA; CDR2 reads SQIVND (reference sequence). This CDR3 has 12 residues. Unmatched junction bases numbered 2, after V lost 6 bases and J lost 6 bases. The CDR3 protein is CASSGTGAEQYF. The DNA of the CDR3 is TGTGCCAGTAGCGGGACAGGGGCCGAGCAGTACTTC. Full variable domain (outside the CDR3, taken from reference TRBV19 and TRBJ2-7): DGGITQSPKYLFRKEGQNVTLSCEQNLNHDAMYWYRQDPGQGLRLIYYSQIVNDFQKGDIAEGYSVSREKKESFPLTVTSAQKNPTAFYLCASSGTGAEQYFGPGTRLTVT.

This clonotype was picked up many times. This chain joins TRBV28 and TRBJ2-3, with D perhaps being TRBD1 or TRBD2 (5 bases each). The CDR3 spans 14 residues. V was cut by 4 bases and J by 2 bases, with 10 bases left in between. The V gene's germline CDR1 is MDHEN and CDR2 SYDVKM. The CDR3 coding sequence is TGTGCCAGCAGTTCCACGGGGCTCACAGATACGCAGTATTTT. Translating gives CASSSTGLTDTQYF.

This clonotype was seen ten or more times. This chain's CDR3 is CASSTSGRESQETQYF. CDR3 bases: TGTGCCAGCAGTACTAGCGGGAGGGAGTCACAAGAGACCCAGTACTTC. The V call is TRBV28, the J call TRBJ2-5, with 13 bases lining up with TRBD2. Germline lookup yields CDR1 MDHEN and CDR2 SYDVKM. This CDR3 region has 16 residues. V lost 5 bases and J lost 2; bases outside the gene matches: 5.

This clonotype showed up many times. The chain joins TRBV7-3 to TRBJ1-6; no clear D. Between the trimmed V and J ends, which lost 2 bases and 9 bases, there was a span of 14 bases. Looked up from germline, CDR1 is SGHTA and CDR2 is FQGTGA. This CDR3 has 15 amino acids. The CDR3 protein is CASSLSTGDVSPLHF. CDR3 in DNA: TGTGCCAGCAGCTTATCGACGGGAGATGTTTCACCCCTCCACTTT.

With regard to this clonotype: Being one base from a much bigger clone, this may be a read error. The V and J genes are TRBV6-1 and TRBJ2-5; 11 nucleotides match TRBD2. Germline V gene lookup returns CDR1 MNHNS and CDR2 SASEGT. The CDR3 runs 16 residues. The CDR3 loop is CAISMGLAVSKETQYF. The DNA for the CDR3 is TGTGCCATCAGTATGGGACTAGCGGTGTCAAAAGAGACCCAGTACTTC.

With respect to this clonotype: A single base is all that separates this from a far larger clone, so a read error is likely. The chain links TRBV6-4 to TRBJ2-2; 7 positions agree with TRBD2. The CDR3 covers 17 residues. The germline gives CDR1 MRHNA, CDR2 SNTAGT. CDR3 sequence (DNA): TGTGCCAGCAGCAGTCTAGCGGTACCTCGCCGCACCGTGGAGCTGTTTTTT. Protein: CASSSLAVPRRTVELFF.

The sample holds many counts of this clonotype. This chain joins TRBV4-1 and TRBJ2-1, with 9 bases identical to TRBD2. CDR3 length: 16 amino acids. V lost 4 bases, J lost 7 bases, and 11 bases stayed unmatched. Germline assignment: CDR1 MGHRA and CDR2 YSYEKL. CDR3 DNA sequence: TGCGCCAGCAGCCCCAGGGCGGGAGGGCCAGGAAATGAGCAGTTCTTC. This gives the protein CASSPRAGGPGNEQFF.

Remarks on this clonotype: A read error may be the cause here, since a much bigger clone is one base away. V gene TRBV7-9 combines with J gene TRBJ2-5; a possible D gene is TRBD1 (6 bases). CDR1 is SEHNR, CDR2 FQNEAQ, per germline (reference sequence). Deletions cut 5 bases from V and 1 base from J, with 14 bases between. This CDR3 contains 15 residues. The CDR3 DNA reads TGTGCCAGCAGCCTATGGTACAGGGCCCAAGAGACCCAGTACTTC. The encoded protein is CASSLWYRAQETQYF.

Turning to this clonotype: A far more abundant clone sits one base away, making this likely a read error. The chain is built from TRBV6-4 and TRBJ2-7; 9 bases line up with TRBD2. The CDR3 contains 16 residues. The germline gives CDR1 MRHNA, CDR2 SNTAGT. Germline trimming cut 6 bases from V and 3 bases from J; bases unmatched to any gene: 12. The chain's CDR3 is CASSRTLVLAGYEQYF. CDR3 DNA: TGTGCCAGCAGCCGTACACTGGTACTAGCGGGCTACGAGCAGTACTTC.

Regarding this clonotype: Just one base apart from a much larger clone, this may be a read error. The chain has TRBV6-1 and TRBJ2-7; no definite D call. CDR3 length: 14 amino acids. From germline, CDR1 is MNHNS and CDR2 SASEGT. In nucleotides, the CDR3 is TGTGCCGGCAGTCATTCCGGGCCCGCCTACGAGCAGTACTTC. It is translated as CAGSHSGPAYEQYF.

The rearrangement uses TRBV5-5 and TRBJ2-2; either TRBD1 or TRBD2 may supply D (6 bases each). Germline assignment: CDR1 SGHKS and CDR2 YYEKEE (reference sequence). This CDR3 spans 15 amino acids. V dropped 4 bases and J dropped 6 bases, with 16 bases sitting between them. CDR3 loop: CASSAMGGKAGELFF. The DNA for the CDR3 is TGTGCCAGCAGCGCCATGGGGGGCAAGGCCGGGGAGCTGTTTTTT.

Ten or more counts support this clonotype. The junction departs from the called germline gene at one end, perhaps through a read error. V usage is TRBV24-1 and J usage is TRBJ2-1; perhaps TRBD1 as D (7 bases). The V gene's germline CDR1 is KGHDR and CDR2 SFDVKD. The CDR3 length is 16 residues. CDR3 loop: CATSDLGRGEYNERFF. The CDR3 DNA reads TGTGCCACCAGTGATTTGGGCAGGGGGGAATACAATGAGCGGTTCTTC.

Comment on this clonotype: The germline gene is not matched at one end of the junction; a read error may be the cause. The J gene is TRBJ2-7, the V gene TRBV6-1; D not certain. Germline V lookup: CDR1 MNHNS, CDR2 SASEGT. The CDR3 contains 13 residues. CDR3 nucleotides: TGTGCCAGCAACCAGCTGGAAACCTACGAGCAGCACTTC. Amino acids: CASNQLETYEQHF.

This clonotype occurred many times. V and J are TRBV12-3 or TRBV12-4 and TRBJ2-1; possible D gene TRBD2, 5 bases. The CDR3 is made up of 15 amino acids. The germline V and J ends were trimmed by 5 bases and 9 bases, with 20 bases remaining between them. The CDR3 spells CASSHAEVGKSEQFF. CDR3 coding DNA: TGTGCCAGCAGTCACGCGGAGGTGGGAAAGAGTGAGCAGTTCTTC.

The V and J genes are TRBV12-3 or TRBV12-4 and TRBJ1-1; no firm D call. Trimming took 3 bases from V and 0 from J, leaving 5 bases between them. The CDR3 covers 13 residues. The CDR3 nucleotides are TGTGCCAGCAGTTTTCTGGTGAACACTGAAGCTTTCTTT. Its translation is CASSFLVNTEAFF.

The chain couples TRBV2 to TRBJ1-2, with TRBD1 identical over 9 bases. The CDR3 consists of 15 residues. Germline-derived CDR1 and CDR2 are SNHLY and FYNNEI. Trimming at V came to 4 bases and at J to 2 bases, leaving 5 bases not matched to a gene. CDR3 sequence reads: CASSGTGGANYGYTF. CDR3 DNA sequence: TGTGCCAGCAGTGGAACAGGGGGCGCCAACTATGGCTACACCTTC. Full variable domain (outside the CDR3, taken from reference TRBV2 and TRBJ1-2): EPEVTQTPSHQVTQMGQEVILRCVPISNHLYFYWYRQILGQKVEFLVSFYNNEISEKSEIFDDQFSVERPDGSNFTLKIRSTKLEDSAMYFCASSGTGGANYGYTFGSGTRLTVV.

At least ten counts were recorded for this clonotype. The genes are TRBV27 and TRBJ1-5; the D is unclear. CDR3 length: 14 amino acids. Trimming took off 4 bases at V and 6 bases at J, with 13 bases between the two ends. Germline V gene sequence: CDR1 MNHEY, CDR2 SMNVEV (reference sequence). For the CDR3, the DNA is TGTGCCAGCAGTTCCGAGGGTTTGAGTCAGCCCCAGCATTTT. This sequence encodes CASSSEGLSQPQHF.

This clonotype was counted ten times or more. The rearrangement links TRBV6-2 or TRBV6-3 to TRBJ1-1; 8 nucleotides match TRBD1. Germline-derived CDR1 and CDR2 are MNHEY and SVGEGT. The CDR3 loop spans 13 amino acids. Losses at the gene ends were 4 bases for V and 4 bases for J; bases not matched to a gene: 2. The chain's CDR3 is CASSFTGGTEAFF. The CDR3 DNA reads TGTGCCAGCAGTTTCACAGGGGGCACTGAAGCTTTCTTT.

J is TRBJ1-5 and V is TRBV18; a weak D match, TRBD1 (5 bases). V lost 7 bases and J 1 base, leaving 26 bases between the germline ends. The CDR3 loop spans 19 amino acids. The germline gives CDR1 KGHSH, CDR2 LQKENI. The CDR3 protein is CASFRIHWQGRGSNQPQHF. CDR3 bases: TGTGCCAGCTTCCGAATTCATTGGCAGGGTAGGGGCAGCAATCAGCCCCAGCATTTT.

This rearrangement joins TRBV11-2 to TRBJ1-2; TRBD1 agrees at 7 bases. The length of the CDR3 is 16 residues. The V gene's germline CDR1 is SGHAT and CDR2 FQNNGV. V lost 1 base to trimming and J lost 5 bases; unmatched junction nucleotides: 10. The CDR3 DNA reads TGTGCCAGCAGCTTAGGGTGGGGCAGACAGGGTTATGGCTACACCTTC. Its protein is CASSLGWGRQGYGYTF.

The gene calls are TRBV27 and TRBJ2-7; 8 bases agree with TRBD1. The CDR3 has 14 amino acids. The J segment lost 2 bases and the V segment lost 9 bases, leaving 9 bases of the junction unmatched. Germline CDR1 reads MNHEY; CDR2 reads SMNVEV (reference sequence). CDR3 sequence (DNA): TGTGCCAGTTACGGGGCAGGGGGCGCCTACGAGCAGTACTTC. It yields the protein CASYGAGGAYEQYF.

This clonotype was detected many times. V usage is TRBV27 and J usage is TRBJ1-2; no definite D call. Trimming left V 2 bases short and J 2 bases short, with 9 bases between. The CDR3 contains 14 residues. Germline V gene lookup returns CDR1 MNHEY and CDR2 SMNVEV (reference sequence). The CDR3 DNA reads TGTGCCAGCAGTTTACGGGGTGAGAACTATGGCTACACCTTC. Its protein is CASSLRGENYGYTF.